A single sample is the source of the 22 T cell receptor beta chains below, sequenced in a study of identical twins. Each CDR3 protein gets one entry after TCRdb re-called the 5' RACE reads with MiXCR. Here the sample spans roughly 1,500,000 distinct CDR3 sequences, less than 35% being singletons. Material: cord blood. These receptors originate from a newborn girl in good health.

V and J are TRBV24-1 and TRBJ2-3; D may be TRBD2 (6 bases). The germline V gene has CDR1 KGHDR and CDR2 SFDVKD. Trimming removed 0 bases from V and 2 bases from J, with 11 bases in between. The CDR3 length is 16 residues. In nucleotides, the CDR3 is TGTGCCACCAGTGATTTGGGGGGAGGCAACACAGATACGCAGTATTTT. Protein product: CATSDLGGGNTDTQYF.

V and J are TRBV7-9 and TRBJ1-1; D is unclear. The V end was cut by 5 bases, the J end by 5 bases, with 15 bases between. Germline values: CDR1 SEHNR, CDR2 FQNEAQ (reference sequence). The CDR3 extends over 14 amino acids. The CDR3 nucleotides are TGTGCCAGCAGCCCTCACAGAGAGTCGACTGAAGCTTTCTTT. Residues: CASSPHRESTEAFF.

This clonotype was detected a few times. The CDR3 nucleotides are TGTGCCAGCAGTGACGGACAGGGGCATAGCAATCAGCCCCAGCATTTT. Its protein product is CASSDGQGHSNQPQHF. This chain uses TRBV6-2 or TRBV6-3 with TRBJ1-5; 9 nucleotides align to TRBD1. The CDR3 contains 16 residues. Per germline, CDR1 MNHEY and CDR2 SVGEGT. The V and J ends lost 5 bases and 0 bases, in that order; junction bases with no gene match: 5.

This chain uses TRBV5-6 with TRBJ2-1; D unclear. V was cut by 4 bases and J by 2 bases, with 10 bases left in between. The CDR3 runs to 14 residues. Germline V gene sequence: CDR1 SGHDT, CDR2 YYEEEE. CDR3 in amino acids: CASSVVLPYNEQFF. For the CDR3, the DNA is TGTGCCAGCAGCGTGGTACTACCCTACAATGAGCAGTTCTTC.

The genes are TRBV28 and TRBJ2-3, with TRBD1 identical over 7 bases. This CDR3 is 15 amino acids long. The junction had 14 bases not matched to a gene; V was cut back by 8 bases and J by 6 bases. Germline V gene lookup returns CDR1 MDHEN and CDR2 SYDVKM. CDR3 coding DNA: TGTGCCAGCGGACACACGACAGGGTTCCCCGATACGCAGTATTTT. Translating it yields CASGHTTGFPDTQYF. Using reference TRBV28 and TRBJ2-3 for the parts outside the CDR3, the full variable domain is DVKVTQSSRYLVKRTGEKVFLECVQDMDHENMFWYRQDPGLGLRLIYFSYDVKMKEKGDIPEGYSVSREKKERFSLILESASTNQTSMYLCASGHTTGFPDTQYFGPGTRLTVL.

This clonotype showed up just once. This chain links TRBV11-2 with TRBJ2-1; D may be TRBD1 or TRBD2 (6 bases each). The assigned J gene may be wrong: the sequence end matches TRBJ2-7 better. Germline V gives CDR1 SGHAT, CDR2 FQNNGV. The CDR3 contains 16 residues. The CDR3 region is CASSLLFGGSYNEQYF. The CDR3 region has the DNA TGTGCCAGCAGCTTATTATTCGGGGGCTCCTACAATGAGCAGTACTTC.

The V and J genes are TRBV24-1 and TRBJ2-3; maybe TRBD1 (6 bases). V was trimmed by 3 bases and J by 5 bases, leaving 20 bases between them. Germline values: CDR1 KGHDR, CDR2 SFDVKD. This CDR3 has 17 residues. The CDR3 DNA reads TGTGCCACCAGTGATCTCTTATCCGATTCAGGGGTAGATACGCAGTATTTT. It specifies CATSDLLSDSGVDTQYF.

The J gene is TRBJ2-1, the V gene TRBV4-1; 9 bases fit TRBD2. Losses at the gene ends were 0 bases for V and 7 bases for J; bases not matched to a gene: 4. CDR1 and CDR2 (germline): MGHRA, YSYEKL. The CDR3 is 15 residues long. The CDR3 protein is CASSQDIAGENEQFF. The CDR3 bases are TGCGCCAGCAGCCAAGATATAGCGGGAGAAAATGAGCAGTTCTTC.

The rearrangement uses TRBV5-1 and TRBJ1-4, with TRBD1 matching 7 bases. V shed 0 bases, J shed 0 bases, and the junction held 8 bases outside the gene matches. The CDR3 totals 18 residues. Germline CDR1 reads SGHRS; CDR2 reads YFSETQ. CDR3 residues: CASSLASDRFSTNEKLFF. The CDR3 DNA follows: TGCGCCAGCAGCTTGGCCTCGGACAGGTTTTCAACTAATGAAAAACTGTTTTTT.

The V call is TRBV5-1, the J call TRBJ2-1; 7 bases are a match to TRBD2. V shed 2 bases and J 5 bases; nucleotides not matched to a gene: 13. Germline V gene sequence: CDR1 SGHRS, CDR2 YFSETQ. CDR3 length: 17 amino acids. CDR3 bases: TGCGCCAGCAGCTTAAGGAGGCTAGCGGTGGCAAACAATGAGCAGTTCTTC. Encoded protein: CASSLRRLAVANNEQFF. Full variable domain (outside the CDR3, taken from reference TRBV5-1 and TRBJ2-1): KAGVTQTPRYLIKTRGQQVTLSCSPISGHRSVSWYQQTPGQGLQFLFEYFSETQRNKGNFPGRFSGRQFSNSRSEMNVSTLELGDSALYLCASSLRRLAVANNEQFFGPGTRLTVL.

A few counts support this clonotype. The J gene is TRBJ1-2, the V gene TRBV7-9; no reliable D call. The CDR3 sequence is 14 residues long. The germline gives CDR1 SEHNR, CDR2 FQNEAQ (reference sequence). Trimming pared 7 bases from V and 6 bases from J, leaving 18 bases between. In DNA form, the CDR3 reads TGTGCCAGCACCGGTACGGCTGAGAAGAATGGCTACACCTTC. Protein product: CASTGTAEKNGYTF.

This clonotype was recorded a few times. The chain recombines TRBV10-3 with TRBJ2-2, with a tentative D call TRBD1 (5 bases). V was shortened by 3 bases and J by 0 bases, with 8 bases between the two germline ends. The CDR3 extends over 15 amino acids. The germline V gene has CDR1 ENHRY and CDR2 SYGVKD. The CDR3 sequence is CAISDRVANTGELFF. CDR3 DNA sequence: TGTGCCATCAGTGACAGGGTCGCGAACACCGGGGAGCTGTTTTTT.

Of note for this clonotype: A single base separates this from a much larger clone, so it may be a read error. CDR3 sequence (DNA): TGTGCCACCAGTTTAATCGCGGGGGGTGAGCAGTACTTC. Encoded protein: CATSLIAGGEQYF. The genes are TRBV24-1 and TRBJ2-7; 8 nucleotides agree with TRBD2. This CDR3 is 13 amino acids long. The trim removed 6 bases at V and 7 bases at J, leaving 7 bases unmatched. Germline V gene sequence: CDR1 KGHDR, CDR2 SFDVKD.

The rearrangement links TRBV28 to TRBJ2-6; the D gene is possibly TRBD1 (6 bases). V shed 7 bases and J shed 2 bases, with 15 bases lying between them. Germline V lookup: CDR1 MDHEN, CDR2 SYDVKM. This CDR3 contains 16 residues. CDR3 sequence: CASMGPGAPGANVLTF. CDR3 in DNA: TGTGCCAGCATGGGTCCAGGGGCCCCTGGGGCCAACGTCCTGACTTTC. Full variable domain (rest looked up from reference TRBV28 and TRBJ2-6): DVKVTQSSRYLVKRTGEKVFLECVQDMDHENMFWYRQDPGLGLRLIYFSYDVKMKEKGDIPEGYSVSREKKERFSLILESASTNQTSMYLCASMGPGAPGANVLTFGAGSRLTVL.

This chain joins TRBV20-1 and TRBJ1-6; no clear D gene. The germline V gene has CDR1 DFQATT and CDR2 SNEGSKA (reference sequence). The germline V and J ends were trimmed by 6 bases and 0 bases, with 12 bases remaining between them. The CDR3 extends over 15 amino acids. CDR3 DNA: TGCAGTGCCGTAGACGGGAGCTCCTATAATTCACCCCTCCACTTT. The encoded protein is CSAVDGSSYNSPLHF.

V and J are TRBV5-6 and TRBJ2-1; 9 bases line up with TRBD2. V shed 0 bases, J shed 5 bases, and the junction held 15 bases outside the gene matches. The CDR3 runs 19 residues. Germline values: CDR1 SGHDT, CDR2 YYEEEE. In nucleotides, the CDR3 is TGTGCCAGCAGCTTGGAGAGCGGAGCAGCGGGGGGTACGAACAATGAGCAGTTCTTC. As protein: CASSLESGAAGGTNNEQFF.

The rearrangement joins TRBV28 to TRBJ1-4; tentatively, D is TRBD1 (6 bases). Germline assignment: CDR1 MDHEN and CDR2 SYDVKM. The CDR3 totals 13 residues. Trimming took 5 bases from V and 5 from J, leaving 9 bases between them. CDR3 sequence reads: CASSKGGNEKLFF. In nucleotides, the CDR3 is TGTGCCAGCAGTAAGGGGGGGAATGAAAAACTGTTTTTT. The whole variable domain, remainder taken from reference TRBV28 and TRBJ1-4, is DVKVTQSSRYLVKRTGEKVFLECVQDMDHENMFWYRQDPGLGLRLIYFSYDVKMKEKGDIPEGYSVSREKKERFSLILESASTNQTSMYLCASSKGGNEKLFFGSGTQLSVL.

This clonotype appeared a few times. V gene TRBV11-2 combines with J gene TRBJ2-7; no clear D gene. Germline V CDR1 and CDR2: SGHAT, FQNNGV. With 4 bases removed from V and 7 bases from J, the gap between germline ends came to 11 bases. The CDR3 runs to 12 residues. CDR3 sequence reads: CASSSQYNEQYF. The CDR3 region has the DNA TGTGCCAGCAGCTCCCAGTACAATGAGCAGTACTTC.

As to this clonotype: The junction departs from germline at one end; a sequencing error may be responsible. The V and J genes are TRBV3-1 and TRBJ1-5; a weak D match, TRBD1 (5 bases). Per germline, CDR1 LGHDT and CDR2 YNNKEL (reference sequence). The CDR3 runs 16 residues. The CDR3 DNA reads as TGTGCCAGCAGCCAAGGGGGGTTCTCTAGCAGTCAGCCCCAGCATTTT. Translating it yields CASSQGGFSSSQPQHF.

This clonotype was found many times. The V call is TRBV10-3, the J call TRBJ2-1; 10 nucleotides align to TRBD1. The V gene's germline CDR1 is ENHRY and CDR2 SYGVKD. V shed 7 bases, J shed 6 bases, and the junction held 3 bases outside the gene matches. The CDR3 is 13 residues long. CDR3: CAITRDRGNEQFF. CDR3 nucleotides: TGTGCCATCACCCGGGACAGGGGCAATGAGCAGTTCTTC.

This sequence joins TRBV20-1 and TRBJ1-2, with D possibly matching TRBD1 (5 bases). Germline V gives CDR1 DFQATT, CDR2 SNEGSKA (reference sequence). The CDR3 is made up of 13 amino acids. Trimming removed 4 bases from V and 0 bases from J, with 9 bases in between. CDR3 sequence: CSATRGSNYGYTF. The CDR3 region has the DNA TGCAGTGCTACCCGGGGGTCTAACTATGGCTACACCTTC.

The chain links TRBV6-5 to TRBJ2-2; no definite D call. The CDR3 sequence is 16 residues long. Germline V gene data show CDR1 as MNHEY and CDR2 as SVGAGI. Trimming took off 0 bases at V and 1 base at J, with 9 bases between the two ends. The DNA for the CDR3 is TGTGCCAGCAGTTACTCAGTGGTTGGGAACACCGGGGAGCTGTTTTTT. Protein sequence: CASSYSVVGNTGELFF.